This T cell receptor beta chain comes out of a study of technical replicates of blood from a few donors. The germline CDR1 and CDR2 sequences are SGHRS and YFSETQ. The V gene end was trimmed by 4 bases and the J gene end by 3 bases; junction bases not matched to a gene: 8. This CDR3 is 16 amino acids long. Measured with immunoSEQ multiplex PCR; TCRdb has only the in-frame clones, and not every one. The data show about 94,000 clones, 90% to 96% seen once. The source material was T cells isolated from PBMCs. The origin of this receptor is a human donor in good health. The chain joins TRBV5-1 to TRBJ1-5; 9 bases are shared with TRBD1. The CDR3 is CASSLGTGPLNQPQHF. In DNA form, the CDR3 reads TGCGCCAGCAGCCTCGGGACAGGGCCGCTCAATCAGCCCCAGCATTTT.